These 24 T cell receptor beta chains were all obtained from the same sample, sequenced in a study of blood T cell repertoires in COVID-19. Here immunoSEQ multiplex PCR was the method, and the copy in TCRdb shows in-frame clones only, minus some. The sample lists under 250,000 clones; around 82% were seen once. Sequencing was performed on peripheral blood. Every receptor here comes from a man aged 35 to 55 with active or convalescent COVID-19.

V usage is TRBV24-1 and J usage is TRBJ2-2; TRBD1 matches at 7 bases. The junction had 6 bases not matched to a gene; V was cut back by 4 bases and J by 5 bases. Per germline, CDR1 KGHDR and CDR2 SFDVKD. The CDR3 spans 15 residues. This CDR3 is CATSEATGNTGELFF. CDR3 nucleotide sequence: TGTGCCACCAGTGAGGCGACAGGGAATACCGGGGAGCTGTTTTTT.

The chain is built from TRBV2 and TRBJ1-1, with unresolved D. The germline gives CDR1 SNHLY, CDR2 FYNNEI. The CDR3 extends over 13 amino acids. With 9 bases removed from V and 4 bases from J, the gap between germline ends came to 15 bases. The CDR3 loop is CASWFSGGTEAFF. The CDR3 DNA is TGTGCCAGTTGGTTCTCCGGAGGCACTGAAGCTTTCTTT.

The V gene is TRBV2, the J gene TRBJ1-3; D uncertain. Germline V gives CDR1 SNHLY, CDR2 FYNNEI. Between the trimmed V and J ends, which lost 4 bases and 3 bases, there was a span of 7 bases. The CDR3 totals 13 residues. CDR3 sequence reads: CASSGPSGNTIYF. DNA of the CDR3: TGTGCCAGCAGTGGGCCAAGTGGAAACACCATATATTTT.

The J gene is TRBJ2-7, the V gene TRBV2, with 8 bases that match TRBD2. There are 12 residues in the CDR3. Per germline, CDR1 SNHLY and CDR2 FYNNEI. The V and J ends lost 7 bases and 7 bases, in that order; junction bases with no gene match: 6. CDR3 in DNA: TGTGCCAGCACCACGACTAGCGTAGAGCAGTACTTC. Its protein product is CASTTTSVEQYF.

J is TRBJ1-1 and V is TRBV12-3 or TRBV12-4; possibly TRBD1 for D (6 bases). The length of the CDR3 is 13 residues. V was shortened by 2 bases and J by 5 bases, with 9 bases between the two germline ends. Here the CDR3 DNA reads TGTGCCAGCAGTTTATCAGGGGAAACTGAAGCTTTCTTT. It specifies CASSLSGETEAFF.

The chain recombines TRBV7-8 with TRBJ2-3; TRBD1 might be the D (5 bases). The CDR3 runs to 17 residues. V shed 5 bases and J shed 4 bases, with 22 bases lying between them. CDR1 and CDR2 from the germline V gene are SGHVS and FQNEAQ. The CDR3 spells CASSPQGGGGAPDTQYF. CDR3 DNA: TGTGCCAGCAGCCCCCAGGGTGGCGGTGGGGCCCCAGATACGCAGTATTTT.

This chain's CDR3 is CASTVRRYGNQPQHF. The CDR3 region has the DNA TGCGCCAGCACCGTCAGGAGGTATGGGAATCAGCCCCAGCATTTT. V gene TRBV5-1 combines with J gene TRBJ1-5; no definite D call. Trimming left V 6 bases short and J 4 bases short, with 17 bases between. The CDR3 has 15 amino acids. The germline V gene encodes CDR1 SGHRS and CDR2 YFSETQ.

The rearrangement links TRBV19 to TRBJ1-4; D gene uncertain. This CDR3 comprises 12 residues. CDR1 LNHDA and CDR2 SQIVND come from the germline V gene (reference sequence). V lost 8 bases and J 4 bases, leaving 8 bases between the germline ends. CDR3 amino acids: CASSDINEKLFF. Written as DNA, the CDR3 is TGTGCCAGTTCTGACATTAATGAAAAACTGTTTTTT.

This clone was detected only a few times. The rearrangement joins TRBV6-1 to TRBJ1-3, with D hard to call. Germline V gene lookup returns CDR1 MNHNS and CDR2 SASEGT. The CDR3 spans 15 residues. Between the trimmed V and J ends, which lost 2 bases and 9 bases, there was a span of 17 bases. The CDR3 loop reads CASSERESARSTIYF. The CDR3 region has the DNA TGTGCCAGCAGTGAAAGAGAGTCCGCGCGAAGCACCATATATTTT.

The chain has TRBV3-1 (or the pseudogene TRBV3-2) and TRBJ2-2; maybe TRBD1 (5 bases). The V end was cut by 1 base, the J end by 1 base, with 13 bases between. The germline V gene encodes CDR1 LGHDT and CDR2 YNNKEL (reference sequence). This CDR3 region has 17 residues. Here the CDR3 reads CASSQGGHGRNTGELFF. The CDR3 DNA reads TGTGCCAGCAGCCAAGGAGGACACGGCCGGAACACCGGGGAGCTGTTTTTT.

The chain uses TRBV30 and TRBJ1-1; 7 bases are a match to TRBD1. V dropped 0 bases and J dropped 1; count of bases not matched to a gene: 8. CDR1 GTSNPN and CDR2 SVGIG come from the germline V gene (reference sequence). CDR3 length equals 16 residues. This CDR3 is CAWSVHRAGGNTEAFF. CDR3 nucleotide sequence: TGTGCCTGGAGTGTACACAGGGCAGGGGGGAACACTGAAGCTTTCTTT.

As for this clone: The same CDR3 arises from other DNA sequences in this sample as well. The chain recombines TRBV5-1 with TRBJ2-3, with TRBD1 identical over 8 bases. Germline V CDR1 and CDR2: SGHRS, YFSETQ. The CDR3 sequence is 14 residues long. With V trimmed by 3 bases and J by 1 base, 1 base remained unmatched. The CDR3 nucleotides read TGCGCCAGCAGCTCGGGACAGGGCACAGATACGCAGTATTTT. The encoded protein is CASSSGQGTDTQYF.

The chain carries TRBV18 and TRBJ1-1; tentatively, D is TRBD1 (5 bases). Germline V lookup: CDR1 KGHSH, CDR2 LQKENI. Trimming left V 0 bases short and J 8 bases short, with 10 bases between. This CDR3 region has 13 residues. The CDR3: CASSPPAGVEAFF. The CDR3 DNA sequence: TGTGCCAGCTCACCACCTGCGGGGGTGGAAGCTTTCTTT. Based on the CDR3 plus reference TRBV18 and TRBJ1-1, the full variable domain is NAGVMQNPRHLVRRRGQEARLRCSPMKGHSHVYWYRQLPEEGLKFMVYLQKENIIDESGMPKERFSAEFPKEGPSILRIQQVVRGDSAAYFCASSPPAGVEAFFGQGTRLTVV.

The rearrangement uses TRBV7-6 and TRBJ1-6, with D tentatively TRBD1 (6 bases). Germline V gives CDR1 SGHVS, CDR2 FNYEAQ. The V end lost 5 bases, the J end lost 10 bases, and 18 bases lay between the germline ends. The CDR3 is 15 residues long. This chain's CDR3 is CASSIQQGNGSPLHF. The CDR3 DNA reads TGTGCCAGCAGCATACAACAGGGTAACGGCTCACCCCTCCACTTT.

This CDR3 reads CASSLAYQGTRSTEAFF. The CDR3 DNA follows: TGCGCCAGCAGTTTAGCATACCAGGGGACGCGGAGCACTGAAGCTTTCTTT. The gene calls are TRBV5-1 and TRBJ1-1, with a tentative D call TRBD1 (6 bases). Per the germline V gene, CDR1 is SGHRS and CDR2 is YFSETQ. Trimming pared 5 bases from V and 4 bases from J, leaving 24 bases between. The CDR3 has 17 amino acids.

The V gene is TRBV30, the J gene TRBJ2-3; maybe TRBD2 (6 bases). Germline V gives CDR1 GTSNPN, CDR2 SVGIG (reference sequence). This CDR3 comprises 13 residues. Trimming stripped 2 bases from V and 4 bases from J, with 10 bases between. This CDR3 reads CAWSFAGSDTQYF. DNA of the CDR3: TGTGCCTGGAGTTTTGCGGGGTCAGATACGCAGTATTTT.

This chain joins TRBV29-1 and TRBJ1-2; 9 nucleotides match TRBD1. The CDR3 has 12 amino acids. Germline V gene lookup returns CDR1 SQVTM and CDR2 ANQGSEA. J was trimmed by 7 bases and V by 5 bases; bases with no gene match: 5. The DNA for the CDR3 is TGCAGCGTTTCGGGACAGGGAACTGGCTACACCTTC. This sequence encodes CSVSGQGTGYTF.

The chain couples TRBV5-6 to TRBJ1-1; 8 nucleotides align to TRBD1. V was clipped by 3 bases and J by 2 bases; unmatched bases: 3. The CDR3 extends over 14 amino acids. CDR1 SGHDT and CDR2 YYEEEE come from the germline V gene. This chain's CDR3 is CASSSGQVNTEAFF. In DNA form, the CDR3 reads TGTGCCAGCAGCTCGGGACAGGTAAACACTGAAGCTTTCTTT.

This clone was counted once. The chain recombines TRBV6-5 with TRBJ2-1; 11 bases align to TRBD2. Germline values: CDR1 MNHEY, CDR2 SVGAGI. The V gene end was trimmed by 2 bases and the J gene end by 3 bases; junction bases not matched to a gene: 3. The CDR3 is 16 residues long. CDR3 bases: TGTGCCAGCAGTTACACTAGCGGGGGTTACTACAATGAGCAGTTCTTC. Its translation: CASSYTSGGYYNEQFF.

CDR3 nucleotides: TGTGCCAGCAGCGGCCTGGACAGCCCGCATTTT. This translates into CASSGLDSPHF. The chain has TRBV12-3 or TRBV12-4 and TRBJ1-5, with D tentatively TRBD1 (6 bases). Trimming removed 6 bases from V and 15 bases from J, with 15 bases in between. The CDR3 has 11 amino acids.

The V gene is TRBV28, the J gene TRBJ2-7, with 8 bases lining up with TRBD1. This CDR3 contains 14 residues. CDR1 and CDR2 (germline): MDHEN, SYDVKM. The V and J ends lost 4 bases and 6 bases, in that order; junction bases with no gene match: 8. This CDR3 reads CASSSGQGRTEQYF. As DNA, the CDR3 is TGTGCCAGCAGTTCCGGACAGGGACGGACCGAGCAGTACTTC. Looking up the rest from reference TRBV28 and TRBJ2-7 gives the full variable domain: DVKVTQSSRYLVKRTGEKVFLECVQDMDHENMFWYRQDPGLGLRLIYFSYDVKMKEKGDIPEGYSVSREKKERFSLILESASTNQTSMYLCASSSGQGRTEQYFGPGTRLTVT.

J is TRBJ1-2 and V is TRBV27, with 9 positions matching TRBD1. The germline gives CDR1 MNHEY, CDR2 SMNVEV (reference sequence). V lost 5 bases to trimming and J lost 7 bases; unmatched junction nucleotides: 5. The CDR3 has 13 residues. The CDR3 reads CASSTVQGAGYTF. Here the CDR3 DNA reads TGTGCCAGCAGTACGGTACAGGGGGCTGGCTACACCTTC.

The rearrangement uses TRBV5-1 and TRBJ1-6; the match to TRBD1 covers 7 bases. Germline-derived CDR1 and CDR2 are SGHRS and YFSETQ. This CDR3 region has 14 residues. Trimming took 2 bases from V and 15 from J; bases not matched to a gene: 11. CDR3 amino acids: CASSLQGQSEVLHF. For the CDR3, the DNA is TGCGCCAGCAGCTTACAGGGACAGTCTGAGGTCCTCCACTTT.

The chain carries TRBV27 and TRBJ2-1, with 7 bases fitting TRBD2. Germline V gene lookup returns CDR1 MNHEY and CDR2 SMNVEV (reference sequence). There are 15 residues in the CDR3. V lost 9 bases to trimming and J lost 5 bases; unmatched junction nucleotides: 13. DNA for the CDR3: TGTGCCAGTCGTGTAGCGGGTCTCAGGGACAATGAGCAGTTCTTC. The encoded protein is CASRVAGLRDNEQFF.